These 27 T cell receptor beta chains originate from one sample sequenced in a study of T-cell reconstitution after alpha-beta-depleted transplantation in children. Using unique molecular identifiers, the investigators prepared the TCRbeta library. TCRdb ran MiXCR on the PCR reads and lists one entry per CDR3 protein. The sample gives about 250,000 distinct CDR3 sequences, approximately 24% of which show up once; roughly 5% is in the top ten. This sample comprised PBMCs, mostly from graft donor cells, obtained 360 days after TCRalphabeta/CD19-depleted stem cell transplant. The origin of the receptors is a female patient younger than 10 who had a stem cell transplant for congenital amegakaryocytic thrombocytopenia, so the T cells may come from the graft donor.

This clonotype was recorded at least ten times. V is TRBV5-1 and J is TRBJ1-1; 7 bases align to TRBD1. The CDR3 is made up of 13 amino acids. From germline, CDR1 is SGHRS and CDR2 YFSETQ. The ends lost 4 bases at V and 1 base at J; junction bases unmatched: 1. For the CDR3, the DNA is TGCGCCAGCAGCAGGGGGCCGAACACTGAAGCTTTCTTT. This sequence encodes CASSRGPNTEAFF.

The table lists this clonotype with a few counts. V gene TRBV3-1 combines with J gene TRBJ2-7; no firm D call. The CDR3 runs to 12 residues. The ends were cut back, 2 bases at V and 5 bases at J, with 7 bases in the middle. In germline, CDR1 is LGHDT, CDR2 YNNKEL (reference sequence). CDR3 coding DNA: TGTGCCAGCAGCCAATACATAAACGAGCAGTACTTC. This codes for CASSQYINEQYF.

In its sample, this clonotype was seen a few times. The gene calls are TRBV27 and TRBJ2-7; tentative D call: TRBD2 (6 bases). Between the trimmed V and J ends, which lost 3 bases and 5 bases, there was a span of 14 bases. The germline gives CDR1 MNHEY, CDR2 SMNVEV (reference sequence). There are 14 residues in the CDR3. DNA of the CDR3: TGTGCCAGCAGTTTTCGGGGGAATGGTAACGAGCAGTACTTC. Translated, it gives CASSFRGNGNEQYF.

This clonotype was seen a few times. CDR3 bases: TGCGCCAGCAGCTTCCACCGGGCCAAAATTTACAATGAGCAGTTCTTC. It codes for CASSFHRAKIYNEQFF. The chain combines TRBV5-1 with TRBJ2-1, with unresolved D. Per germline, CDR1 SGHRS and CDR2 YFSETQ. Trimming pared 2 bases from V and 4 bases from J, leaving 16 bases between. The CDR3 has 16 residues.

J is TRBJ2-5 and V is TRBV20-1; no definite D call. The CDR3 has 12 residues. Germline V lookup: CDR1 DFQATT, CDR2 SNEGSKA (reference sequence). V lost 6 bases and J 1 base, leaving 9 bases between the germline ends. The CDR3 here is CSARDGQETQYF. For the CDR3, the DNA is TGCAGTGCCCGTGACGGCCAAGAGACCCAGTACTTC.

In its sample, this clonotype was seen many times. This chain connects TRBV12-3 or TRBV12-4 to TRBJ1-4, with a possible D match to TRBD1 (5 bases). The length of the CDR3 is 15 residues. V lost 3 bases to trimming and J lost 3 bases, with 11 bases between them. As DNA, the CDR3 is TGTGCCAGCAGTTTTCGGGCAGGGCCTAATGAAAAACTGTTTTTT. Residues: CASSFRAGPNEKLFF.

This clonotype was recorded many times. V gene TRBV20-1 combines with J gene TRBJ2-7, with D perhaps matching TRBD1 (6 bases). The germline gives CDR1 DFQATT, CDR2 SNEGSKA (reference sequence). This CDR3 has 13 residues. The V and J ends lost 6 bases and 4 bases respectively, with 16 bases between them. The CDR3 bases are TGCAGTGCGTGGACAGCTGGAGGATACGAGCAGTACTTC. Protein sequence: CSAWTAGGYEQYF.

Many counts were recorded for this clonotype. The chain links TRBV20-1 to TRBJ2-1; 8 bases map to TRBD1. This CDR3 is 11 amino acids long. The ends lost 5 bases at V and 8 bases at J; junction bases unmatched: 2. In germline, CDR1 is DFQATT, CDR2 SNEGSKA (reference sequence). The CDR3 nucleotides read TGCAGTGCTGCACAGGGGGATGAGCAGTTCTTC. It encodes CSAAQGDEQFF.

In nucleotides, the CDR3 is TGTGCCAGCAGTGAGGGACAGTTAAATGAGCAGTTCTTC. This codes for CASSEGQLNEQFF. This rearrangement joins TRBV2 to TRBJ2-1; 7 nucleotides align to TRBD1. This CDR3 spans 13 amino acids. Germline lookup yields CDR1 SNHLY and CDR2 FYNNEI. V lost 3 bases, J lost 7 bases, and 3 bases stayed unmatched.

This sequence joins TRBV6-5 and TRBJ2-3, with TRBD2 identical over 9 bases. Germline V gene sequence: CDR1 MNHEY, CDR2 SVGAGI. CDR3 length: 19 amino acids. The V segment lost 0 bases and the J segment 1 base; nucleotides outside the gene matches: 11. The CDR3: CASSYSPKFRLAGTDTQYF. CDR3 in DNA: TGTGCCAGCAGTTACTCCCCAAAATTCCGACTAGCGGGCACAGATACGCAGTATTTT.

The chain's CDR3 is CASSLVGTGTDTQYF. In DNA, the CDR3 is TGCGCCAGCAGCTTGGTGGGGACAGGCACAGATACGCAGTATTTT. V usage is TRBV5-1 and J usage is TRBJ2-3; 7 nucleotides align to TRBD1. Unmatched junction bases numbered 2, after V lost 0 bases and J lost 1 base. The CDR3 spans 15 residues. Germline CDR1 is SGHRS and CDR2 is YFSETQ.

V and J are TRBV3-1 and TRBJ1-1; no clear D gene. CDR1 and CDR2 from the germline V gene are LGHDT and YNNKEL (reference sequence). Trimming shortened V by 1 base and J by 6 bases, and 18 bases separated the two germline ends. This CDR3 spans 16 amino acids. The CDR3 nucleotides are TGTGCCAGCAGCCAAGCCGCCCTGGGAGGAAAGGCTGAAGCTTTCTTT. This codes for CASSQAALGGKAEAFF.

This clonotype was observed a handful of times. At one boundary the junction diverges from the germline segment, which might be a read error. This rearrangement joins TRBV27 to TRBJ2-1; D is perhaps TRBD2 (6 bases). Germline V gives CDR1 MNHEY, CDR2 SMNVEV (reference sequence). There are 13 residues in the CDR3. This CDR3 reads CASSLSVGGGWVF. In nucleotides, the CDR3 is TGTGCCAGCAGTTTATCGGTCGGGGGAGGCTGGGTCTTC.

This rearrangement joins TRBV3-1 to TRBJ1-2, with D possibly TRBD1 on 5 matching bases. Trimming shortened V by 2 bases and J by 8 bases, and 12 bases separated the two germline ends. CDR3 length: 13 residues. Germline CDR1 reads LGHDT; CDR2 reads YNNKEL (reference sequence). This CDR3 is CASSQQGSGGYTF. In DNA form, the CDR3 reads TGTGCCAGCAGCCAACAGGGCTCTGGGGGCTACACCTTC.

To note about this clonotype: Mismatch with germline at one junction end may stem from a read error. The chain uses TRBV20-1 and TRBJ2-3, with 9 bases identical to TRBD2. The CDR3 is made up of 16 amino acids. Germline assignment: CDR1 DFQATT and CDR2 SNEGSKA (reference sequence). This chain's CDR3 is CSARGAGGLISDTQYF. CDR3 coding DNA: TGCAGTGCCAGAGGGGCGGGAGGGCTAATATCCGATACGCAGTATTTT.

This clonotype was seen more than once but under ten times. The V call is TRBV7-2, the J call TRBJ2-7; TRBD2 matches at 9 bases. The CDR3 contains 15 residues. Germline CDR1 reads SGHTA; CDR2 reads FQGNSA. Germline trimming cut 4 bases from V and 4 bases from J; bases unmatched to any gene: 8. The CDR3 sequence: CASSSLAGIVYEQYF. The CDR3 region has the DNA TGTGCCAGCAGCTCCCTAGCGGGAATCGTGTACGAGCAGTACTTC.

This clonotype turned up a few times. CDR3 nucleotides: TGTGCCATCAGTGAGGGCCGGCCCACGAACACCGGGGAGCTGTTTTTT. Translation: CAISEGRPTNTGELFF. V and J are TRBV10-3 and TRBJ2-2, with D uncertain. Germline loops: CDR1 ENHRY, CDR2 SYGVKD. Trimming pared 2 bases from V and 0 bases from J, leaving 10 bases between. The CDR3 is 16 amino acids.

This clonotype appeared a few times. The chain is built from TRBV7-9 and TRBJ2-1; 13 nucleotides agree with TRBD2. Germline V gene lookup returns CDR1 SEHNR and CDR2 FQNEAQ (reference sequence). The V and J ends lost 3 bases and 7 bases, in that order; junction bases with no gene match: 6. The CDR3 runs to 16 residues. CDR3 sequence (DNA): TGTGCCAGCAGCTTGATGACTAGCGGGAGGAGGAATGAGCAGTTCTTC. Translation: CASSLMTSGRRNEQFF. The full variable domain, rest sourced from reference TRBV7-9 and TRBJ2-1, is DTGVSQNPRHKITKRGQNVTFRCDPISEHNRLYWYRQTLGQGPEFLTYFQNEAQLEKSRLLSDRFSAERPKGSFSTLEIQRTEQGDSAMYLCASSLMTSGRRNEQFFGPGTRLTVL.

This chain links TRBV7-2 with TRBJ1-1, with 11 nucleotides matching TRBD1. The CDR3 is 16 residues long. Germline assignment: CDR1 SGHTA and CDR2 FQGNSA. The trim removed 5 bases at V and 0 bases at J, leaving 5 bases unmatched. The CDR3 DNA reads TGTGCCAGCAGCCCCAGGGACAGGGGGATGAACACTGAAGCTTTCTTT. This codes for CASSPRDRGMNTEAFF.

In this sample, this clonotype turned up a few times. CDR3 protein: CSARQGPLDEQYF. The CDR3 DNA is TGCAGTGCTAGACAGGGGCCTTTAGACGAGCAGTACTTC. The gene calls are TRBV20-1 and TRBJ2-7; maybe TRBD1 (6 bases). The V end lost 2 bases, the J end lost 5 bases, and 13 bases lay between the germline ends. The V gene's germline CDR1 is DFQATT and CDR2 SNEGSKA (reference sequence). This CDR3 has 13 amino acids.

The gene calls are TRBV3-1 and TRBJ2-3; 8 bases fit TRBD1. CDR1 is LGHDT, CDR2 YNNKEL, per germline (reference sequence). V shed 6 bases and J 0 bases; nucleotides not matched to a gene: 8. This CDR3 spans 16 amino acids. CDR3 sequence (DNA): TGTGCCAGCAGTCTCAGGACAGGGAAGAGCACAGATACGCAGTATTTT. Protein sequence: CASSLRTGKSTDTQYF.

This chain uses TRBV5-5 with TRBJ1-2; D is uncertain. This CDR3 comprises 14 residues. The germline V and J ends were trimmed by 4 bases and 4 bases, with 14 bases remaining between them. Germline V CDR1 and CDR2: SGHKS, YYEKEE (reference sequence). CDR3 in amino acids: CASSHDTSGYGYTF. CDR3 coding DNA: TGTGCCAGCAGCCATGATACTTCGGGCTATGGCTACACCTTC.

The rearrangement joins TRBV11-2 to TRBJ2-1, with 10 bases matching TRBD2. The CDR3 sequence is 19 residues long. Germline assignment: CDR1 SGHAT and CDR2 FQNNGV. The V gene end was trimmed by 2 bases and the J gene end by 2 bases; junction bases not matched to a gene: 12. In nucleotides, the CDR3 is TGTGCCAGCAGCTTACCAGCGGGGATAGGGACTAGCGCCTACAATGAGCAGTTCTTC. This gives the protein CASSLPAGIGTSAYNEQFF.

This clonotype was counted only a few times. The chain couples TRBV25-1 to TRBJ2-2; 15 bases align to TRBD2. V lost 5 bases and J lost 8; bases outside the gene matches: 9. The CDR3 is 17 residues long. Per the germline V gene, CDR1 is MGHDK and CDR2 is SYGVNS. The CDR3 loop reads CASSTLGLAGGLGELFF. The DNA for the CDR3 is TGTGCCAGCAGTACTCTAGGACTAGCGGGGGGGCTTGGGGAGCTGTTTTTT.

V is TRBV4-2 and J is TRBJ2-1, with D possibly called TRBD1 or TRBD2 (6 bases each). Germline loops: CDR1 LGHNA, CDR2 YNFKEQ. The germline V and J ends were trimmed by 4 bases and 4 bases, with 14 bases remaining between them. This CDR3 comprises 15 residues. In DNA, the CDR3 is TGTGCCAGCAGCCCTCAAGGAGGGGGGTACAATGAGCAGTTCTTC. Its translation: CASSPQGGGYNEQFF.

The gene calls are TRBV20-1 and TRBJ2-2; either TRBD1 or TRBD2 may fit D (6 bases each). With 2 bases removed from V and 6 bases from J, the gap between germline ends came to 13 bases. The CDR3 runs 14 residues. The germline V gene has CDR1 DFQATT and CDR2 SNEGSKA (reference sequence). CDR3 region: CSARPTGGPGELFF. CDR3 bases: TGCAGTGCTAGACCCACCGGGGGCCCCGGGGAGCTGTTTTTT.

This clonotype was counted only a few times. The gene calls are TRBV12-3 or TRBV12-4 and TRBJ1-1, with TRBD1 as a possible D gene (5 bases). This CDR3 has 16 amino acids. V gave up 3 bases and J gave up 6 bases, with 20 bases separating them. The CDR3 reads CASSFVVWGLSPEAFF. CDR3 DNA: TGTGCCAGCAGTTTTGTAGTTTGGGGGTTGAGCCCTGAAGCTTTCTTT.